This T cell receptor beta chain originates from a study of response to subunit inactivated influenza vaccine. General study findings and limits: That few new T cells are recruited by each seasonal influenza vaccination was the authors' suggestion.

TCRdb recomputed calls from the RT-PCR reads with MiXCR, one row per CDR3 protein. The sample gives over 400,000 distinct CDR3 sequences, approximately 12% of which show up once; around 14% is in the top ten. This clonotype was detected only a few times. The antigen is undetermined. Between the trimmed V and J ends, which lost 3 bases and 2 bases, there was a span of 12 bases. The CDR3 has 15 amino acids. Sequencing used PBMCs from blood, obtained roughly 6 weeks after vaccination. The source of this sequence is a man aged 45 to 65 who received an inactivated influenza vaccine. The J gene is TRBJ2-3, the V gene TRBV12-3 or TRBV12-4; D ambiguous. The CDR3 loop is CASSFSAAATDTQYF. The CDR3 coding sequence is TGTGCCAGCAGTTTTTCGGCGGCCGCCACAGATACGCAGTATTTT.